These T cell receptor beta chains were read from a single sample in a study of T cells in Graves' hyperthyroidism and ophthalmopathy. TCRdb independently ran MiXCR on the multiplex PCR reads; one entry per CDR3 protein. The sample lists 250,000 to 300,000 distinct CDR3 sequences, around 13% occurring once. Specimen: blood. These receptors all come from a woman aged 35 to 49 with Graves' hyperthyroidism. The CDR3 runs from the conserved cysteine through the conserved F or W. The D gene is left open where the match is weak. The size entry is marked missing in some rows and otherwise reads once, few, many or a size class.

many,TRBV7-9,TRBD2,15,TRBJ2-1,CASSFGLAGGNEQFF,TGTGCCAGCAGCTTTGGGCTAGCGGGAGGGAATGAGCAGTTCTTC
many,TRBV18,TRBD1,14,TRBJ2-3,CASSGQASTDTQYF,TGTGCCAGCTCGGGACAGGCTAGCACAGATACGCAGTATTTT
many,TRBV27,.,14,TRBJ2-1,CASSPWDHYNEQFF,TGTGCCAGCAGTCCTTGGGACCACTACAATGAGCAGTTCTTC
many,TRBV20-1,TRBD2,14,TRBJ2-1,CSAKGASGYNEQFF,TGCAGTGCCAAAGGGGCTAGCGGCTACAATGAGCAGTTCTTC
many,TRBV20-1,TRBD2,14,TRBJ2-3,CSARKAGDTDTQYF,TGCAGTGCTAGGAAGGCGGGGGACACAGATACGCAGTATTTT
many,TRBV5-8,.,13,TRBJ2-1,CASSLGFYNEQFF,TGTGCCAGCAGCTTGGGGTTCTACAATGAGCAGTTCTTC
many,TRBV5-1,.,15,TRBJ1-6,CASSLGRAANSPLHF,TGCGCCAGCAGCTTGGGTCGTGCGGCCAATTCACCCCTCCACTTT
many,TRBV7-2,.,15,TRBJ1-4,CASSLHGQSQEKLFF,TGTGCCAGCAGCCTACATGGGCAGTCACAGGAAAAACTGTTTTTT
few,TRBV19,.,14,TRBJ1-5,CASSLRQPNQPQHF,TGTGCCAGTAGTCTAAGACAGCCCAATCAGCCCCAGCATTTT
.,TRBV28,.,9,TRBJ1-2,CARGLGYTF,TGTGCCAGGGGCCTTGGCTACACCTTC
few,TRBV28,.,11,TRBJ2-1,CASKTAFEQFF,TGTGCCAGCAAGACAGCCTTTGAGCAGTTCTTC
.,TRBV29-1,.,12,TRBJ2-3,CSVGPTTDTQYF,TGCAGCGTTGGTCCTACGACAGATACGCAGTATTTT
many,TRBV6-1,.,11,TRBJ1-2,CASTDSYGYTF,TGTGCCAGCACCGACTCTTATGGCTACACCTTC
many,TRBV10-3,.,15,TRBJ2-3,CAIREPTGSTDTQYF,TGTGCCATCAGGGAGCCTACTGGTAGCACAGATACGCAGTATTTT
many,TRBV4-1,TRBD1,16,TRBJ1-2,CASSQGAGQGIYGYTF,TGCGCCAGCAGCCAAGGAGCAGGACAGGGTATCTATGGCTACACCTTC
many,TRBV2,.,13,TRBJ1-1,CASSADRNTEAFF,TGTGCCAGCAGTGCGGACAGGAACACTGAAGCTTTCTTT
many,TRBV7-9,TRBD1,14,TRBJ2-5,CASTSTGVQETQYF,TGTGCCAGCACCTCGACAGGGGTACAAGAGACCCAGTACTTC
many,TRBV28,.,13,TRBJ2-2,CASSPPGTGELFF,TGTGCCAGCAGCCCGCCGGGCACCGGGGAGCTGTTTTTT
many,TRBV7-2,TRBD2,16,TRBJ2-5,CASRGLRTSGGETQYF,TGTGCCAGCAGGGGACTCCGGACTAGCGGAGGAGAGACCCAGTACTTC
few,TRBV28,TRBD1,15,TRBJ1-6,CASSGRDRNNSPLHF,TGTGCCAGCAGCGGAAGGGACAGGAATAATTCACCCCTCCACTTT
many,TRBV28,.,15,TRBJ1-5,CASSSSQVKRGPQHF,TGTGCCAGCAGTTCGTCACAGGTCAAACGAGGGCCCCAGCATTTT
many,TRBV27,TRBD2,18,TRBJ2-2,CASSLSLGTSGRTGELFF,TGTGCCAGCAGTTTATCGCTAGGGACTAGCGGGAGGACCGGGGAGCTGTTTTTT
many,TRBV19,TRBD2,13,TRBJ2-7,CASDTSDVYEQYF,TGTGCCAGCGATACTAGCGATGTCTACGAGCAGTACTTC
many,TRBV7-2,TRBD2,15,TRBJ2-7,CASSYTSGKGYEQYF,TGTGCCAGCAGCTATACTAGCGGGAAAGGCTACGAGCAGTACTTC
.,TRBV2,TRBD1,16,TRBJ1-3,CASSGDRGLTGNTIYF,TGTGCCAGCAGTGGGGACAGGGGGCTGACTGGAAACACCATATATTTT
few,TRBV6-1,.,15,TRBJ2-7,CASRAQGTKSYEQYF,TGTGCCAGCAGGGCACAGGGTACTAAATCCTACGAGCAGTACTTC
.,TRBV7-9,.,15,TRBJ1-1,CASSLLMGMNTEAFF,TGTGCCAGCAGCCTCCTGATGGGGATGAACACTGAAGCTTTCTTT
many,TRBV18,.,15,TRBJ2-3,CASSPAKFSTDTQYF,TGTGCCAGCTCACCAGCCAAGTTTAGCACAGATACGCAGTATTTT
many,TRBV27,.,15,TRBJ2-1,CASNNDGSSYNEQFF,TGTGCCAGCAACAATGACGGGAGCTCCTACAATGAGCAGTTCTTC
many,TRBV6-6,TRBD1,15,TRBJ1-6,CASSYGGQGGSPLHF,TGTGCCAGCAGTTACGGGGGACAGGGAGGTTCACCCCTCCACTTT
few,TRBV6-1,TRBD1,14,TRBJ2-2,CASLDRGTFGELFF,TGTGCCAGCTTGGACAGGGGGACATTCGGGGAGCTGTTTTTT